One sample yielded the 28 T cell receptor beta chains listed below, sequenced in a study of T cells in tumors after PD-1 blockade. Generated by immunoSEQ multiplex PCR, the TCRdb table keeps only in-frame clones and is missing some. The sample lists some 20,000 clones, over 70% seen once, with 25% to 30% in the top ten. The sequencing here drew on PBMCs, taken after anti-PD-1 therapy. The receptors come from a human donor with advanced basal cell or squamous cell carcinoma (not recorded which).

This chain links TRBV27 with TRBJ2-1; 11 bases line up with TRBD1. Trimming cost V 5 bases and J 5 bases; bases outside gene matches: 5. The CDR3 has 15 amino acids. Germline loops: CDR1 MNHEY, CDR2 SMNVEV (reference sequence). The CDR3 spells CASSAGQGADNEQFF. For the CDR3, the DNA is TGTGCCAGCAGTGCCGGACAGGGGGCGGACAATGAGCAGTTCTTC.

CDR3 in amino acids: CASSLGTSGSQETQYF. CDR3 nucleotide sequence: TGTGCCAGCAGCTTGGGAACTAGCGGTTCCCAAGAGACCCAGTACTTC. J is TRBJ2-5 and V is TRBV5-5, with 8 bases identical to TRBD2. V was pared by 0 bases and J by 1 base, with 5 bases of the junction left unmatched. Germline CDR1 reads SGHKS; CDR2 reads YYEKEE (reference sequence). The length of the CDR3 is 16 residues.

The chain uses TRBV24-1 and TRBJ1-1; 8 nucleotides agree with TRBD1. Per the germline V gene, CDR1 is KGHDR and CDR2 is SFDVKD. CDR3 length equals 13 residues. With 4 bases clipped from V and 10 bases from J, the junction kept 7 bases outside the gene matches. The CDR3 DNA reads as TGTGCCACCAGTGAACCCGGACAGGGTGTAGCTTTCTTT. This gives the protein CATSEPGQGVAFF.

The chain has TRBV7-2 and TRBJ2-5; D remains unclear. The V and J ends lost 3 bases and 2 bases respectively, with 7 bases between them. The germline CDR1 and CDR2 sequences are SGHTA and FQGNSA. The CDR3 covers 13 residues. The CDR3 region is CASSFTGQETQYF. DNA for the CDR3: TGTGCCAGCAGCTTTACTGGACAAGAGACCCAGTACTTC.

This chain uses TRBV12-3 or TRBV12-4 with TRBJ2-1; the D gene is possibly TRBD1 (6 bases). V was clipped by 5 bases and J by 7 bases, with 12 bases between them. The CDR3 sequence is 13 residues long. CDR3 DNA: TGTGCCAGCAGTCAGGGCCAGGGGAATGAGCAGTTCTTC. Translating gives CASSQGQGNEQFF.

This clone is labeled medium-sized. V and J are TRBV4-1 and TRBJ2-7; D is ambiguous. CDR3 length: 15 amino acids. Germline lookup yields CDR1 MGHRA and CDR2 YSYEKL. Between the trimmed V and J ends, which lost 2 bases and 2 bases, there was a span of 13 bases. In DNA, the CDR3 is TGCGCCAGCAGCCAAAAGGACGGTTTTACCTACGAGCAGTACTTC. Translated, it gives CASSQKDGFTYEQYF.

The chain joins TRBV10-2 to TRBJ2-1, with a tentative D call TRBD2 (6 bases). There are 15 residues in the CDR3. Germline-derived CDR1 and CDR2 are WSHSY and SAAADI. V dropped 8 bases and J dropped 3 bases, with 17 bases sitting between them. The CDR3 is CASSSGRQLYNEQFF. The CDR3 DNA sequence: TGCGCCAGCTCGTCGGGGAGGCAGCTCTACAATGAGCAGTTCTTC.

V is TRBV6-6 and J is TRBJ2-7; maybe TRBD1 (6 bases). Germline-derived CDR1 and CDR2 are MNHNY and SVGAGI (reference sequence). CDR3 size: 16 residues. Trimming removed 0 bases at V and 3 bases at J, with 15 bases between. The CDR3 spells CASSYSRTDLSYEQYF. The CDR3 DNA follows: TGTGCCAGCAGTTACTCCCGGACAGATCTGAGCTACGAGCAGTACTTC.

The chain is built from TRBV6-4 and TRBJ2-3; 10 nucleotides line up with TRBD2. The CDR3 spans 16 residues. CDR1 is MRHNA and CDR2 is SNTAGT in the germline V gene. V was pared by 2 bases and J by 0 bases, with 2 bases of the junction left unmatched. The CDR3 loop reads CASSDRAGGSTDTQYF. CDR3 DNA: TGTGCCAGCAGTGACAGAGCGGGGGGGAGCACAGATACGCAGTATTTT.

The rearrangement links TRBV6-1 to TRBJ1-2; a weak D match, TRBD1 (6 bases). This CDR3 spans 15 amino acids. The germline gives CDR1 MNHNS, CDR2 SASEGT. Trimming cost V 1 base and J 2 bases, with 11 bases left between them. The CDR3 reads CASSEDSGGNYGYTF. Written as DNA, the CDR3 is TGTGCCAGCAGTGAAGACTCGGGGGGCAACTATGGCTACACCTTC.

This chain connects TRBV4-2 to TRBJ1-1; D remains ambiguous. Germline CDR1 is LGHNA and CDR2 is YNFKEQ. V lost 4 bases and J lost 6, with 12 bases in between. This CDR3 has 13 amino acids. The CDR3, as DNA: TGTGCCAGCAGCCCCCCCGGAACGGCTGAAGCTTTCTTT. Its protein product is CASSPPGTAEAFF.

The J gene is TRBJ2-2, the V gene TRBV3-1 (or the pseudogene TRBV3-2); weak D call: TRBD2 (5 bases). The CDR3 spans 15 residues. Between the trimmed V and J ends, which lost 1 base and 5 bases, there was a span of 11 bases. Germline-derived CDR1 and CDR2 are LGHDT and YNNKEL (reference sequence). The CDR3 sequence is CASSQVEGWTGELFF. The DNA for the CDR3 is TGTGCCAGCAGCCAAGTCGAGGGTTGGACCGGGGAGCTGTTTTTT.

The chain links TRBV12-3 or TRBV12-4 to TRBJ1-4; no reliable D call. The CDR3 consists of 12 residues. V was clipped by 9 bases and J by 3 bases, with 8 bases between them. CDR3: CARTDPNEKLFF. As DNA, the CDR3 is TGTGCCAGGACGGACCCTAATGAAAAACTGTTTTTT.

In DNA form, the CDR3 reads TGTGCCAGCAGTGAAGCGAGGGCAGGGGAAGAGACCCAGTACTTC. It is translated as CASSEARAGEETQYF. The chain joins TRBV6-1 to TRBJ2-5, with D perhaps matching TRBD1 (6 bases). Germline lookup yields CDR1 MNHNS and CDR2 SASEGT. V dropped 0 bases and J dropped 3 bases, with 11 bases sitting between them. The CDR3 covers 15 residues.

This clone has only a few counts. This chain uses TRBV6-5 with TRBJ1-2, with unresolved D. Germline lookup yields CDR1 MNHEY and CDR2 SVGAGI. The CDR3 is 12 amino acids. V was trimmed by 0 bases and J by 4 bases, leaving 3 bases between them. The CDR3 protein is CASSYSRYGYTF. CDR3 in DNA: TGTGCCAGCAGTTACTCGCGCTATGGCTACACCTTC.

The chain recombines TRBV2 with TRBJ2-7, with D perhaps matching TRBD2 (6 bases). Germline CDR1 SNHLY, CDR2 FYNNEI. This CDR3 has 15 residues. Trimming took off 2 bases at V and 0 bases at J, with 11 bases between the two ends. The CDR3 nucleotides read TGTGCCAGCAGTGAATGGGGGGACCTCTCCTACGAGCAGTACTTC. Translation gives CASSEWGDLSYEQYF.

The V gene is TRBV5-6, the J gene TRBJ2-5, with D possibly being TRBD2 (6 bases). V was cut by 5 bases and J by 2 bases, with 19 bases left in between. The CDR3 loop spans 16 amino acids. CDR1 and CDR2 from the germline V gene are SGHDT and YYEEEE. CDR3 DNA: TGTGCCAGCAGTGTAAGAGGGGCGGGGCTACAAGAGACCCAGTACTTC. Residues: CASSVRGAGLQETQYF.

The rearrangement links TRBV4-1 to TRBJ1-6; unclear D gene. Trimming pared 0 bases from V and 4 bases from J, leaving 13 bases between. CDR3 size: 17 residues. Germline V lookup: CDR1 MGHRA, CDR2 YSYEKL. DNA of the CDR3: TGCGCCAGCAGCCAAGAGTTTTTTGCTCAGTATAATTCACCCCTCCACTTT. Its protein product is CASSQEFFAQYNSPLHF.

This chain links TRBV27 with TRBJ2-5, with 11 bases matching TRBD2. Germline CDR1 and CDR2: MNHEY and SMNVEV (reference sequence). This CDR3 comprises 19 residues. V shed 1 base, J shed 2 bases, and the junction held 12 bases outside the gene matches. Written as DNA, the CDR3 is TGTGCCAGCAGTTTATTTTACCTCGGGACTAGCGGTTCGCAAGAGACCCAGTACTTC. This encodes CASSLFYLGTSGSQETQYF.

This rearrangement joins TRBV10-3 to TRBJ2-1; the D is unclear. The V gene's germline CDR1 is ENHRY and CDR2 SYGVKD. V was pared by 0 bases and J by 7 bases, with 10 bases between. The CDR3 length is 14 residues. In DNA, the CDR3 is TGTGCCATCAGTGAGTCCACAGTTGGTAATGAGCAGTTCTTC. It translates to CAISESTVGNEQFF.

The V gene is TRBV7-8, the J gene TRBJ2-5; D may match TRBD1 or TRBD2 (6 bases each). With 3 bases removed from V and 5 bases from J, the gap between germline ends came to 19 bases. The CDR3 length is 16 residues. CDR1 SGHVS and CDR2 FQNEAQ come from the germline V gene. CDR3 nucleotide sequence: TGTGCCAGCAGCTTCGGGGGCCGCCCTATGGGGGAGACCCAGTACTTC. This encodes CASSFGGRPMGETQYF.

This clone has just one count. The chain uses TRBV5-1 and TRBJ2-5; no clear D. The CDR3 is 11 residues long. Germline values: CDR1 SGHRS, CDR2 YFSETQ. Trimming removed 3 bases from V and 5 bases from J, with 5 bases in between. CDR3 bases: TGCGCCAGCAGCTCCGATGAGACCCAGTACTTC. It encodes CASSSDETQYF.

The genes are TRBV7-9 and TRBJ1-2; D gene uncertain. V was pared by 8 bases and J by 3 bases, with 16 bases between. Germline V gene sequence: CDR1 SEHNR, CDR2 FQNEAQ (reference sequence). The CDR3 runs to 14 residues. CDR3 sequence reads: CASLDEVVDYGYTF. CDR3 bases: TGTGCCAGCCTGGACGAGGTTGTGGACTATGGCTACACCTTC.

The chain uses TRBV28 and TRBJ2-1; D remains ambiguous. Germline CDR1 reads MDHEN; CDR2 reads SYDVKM. The CDR3 has 16 amino acids. Trimming pared 2 bases from V and 2 bases from J, leaving 13 bases between. Here the CDR3 DNA reads TGTGCCAGCAGTTTAGGGATCCAGGTTCCCTACAATGAGCAGTTCTTC. The encoded protein is CASSLGIQVPYNEQFF. The full variable domain, completed using reference TRBV28 and TRBJ2-1, is DVKVTQSSRYLVKRTGEKVFLECVQDMDHENMFWYRQDPGLGLRLIYFSYDVKMKEKGDIPEGYSVSREKKERFSLILESASTNQTSMYLCASSLGIQVPYNEQFFGPGTRLTVL.

This clone appeared a few times. This chain links TRBV7-6 with TRBJ2-5, with D possibly being TRBD1 (6 bases). The CDR3 spans 17 residues. V was pared by 0 bases and J by 9 bases, with 23 bases between. CDR1 is SGHVS, CDR2 FNYEAQ, per germline. The CDR3 bases are TGTGCCAGCAGCTTAGCGCCGCAGGGGCGTGGGAATGAGGCCCAGTACTTC. This translates into CASSLAPQGRGNEAQYF.

The V and J genes are TRBV24-1 and TRBJ2-1, with 12 bases that match TRBD2. The CDR3 extends over 18 amino acids. The germline gives CDR1 KGHDR, CDR2 SFDVKD. J was trimmed by 5 bases and V by 0 bases; bases with no gene match: 7. CDR3 nucleotides: TGTGCCACCAGTGATTTGGGGGGGACTAGCGGGCGAAACAATGAGCAGTTCTTC. This gives the protein CATSDLGGTSGRNNEQFF.

CDR3 protein: CASSQELGAGTGELFF. The CDR3 DNA sequence: TGCGCCAGCAGCCAAGAGCTGGGGGCGGGCACCGGGGAGCTGTTTTTT. The V gene is TRBV4-1, the J gene TRBJ2-2, with D maybe TRBD1 (6 bases). This CDR3 has 16 residues. The germline V gene encodes CDR1 MGHRA and CDR2 YSYEKL. Trimming took 0 bases from V and 4 from J, leaving 12 bases between them.

J is TRBJ1-6 and V is TRBV5-6; D is undetermined. V was cut by 1 base and J by 7 bases, with 3 bases left in between. CDR3 size: 12 residues. Germline CDR1 reads SGHDT; CDR2 reads YYEEEE. CDR3 DNA sequence: TGTGCCAGCAGCTTGCAGAATTCACCCCTCCACTTT. This gives the protein CASSLQNSPLHF.